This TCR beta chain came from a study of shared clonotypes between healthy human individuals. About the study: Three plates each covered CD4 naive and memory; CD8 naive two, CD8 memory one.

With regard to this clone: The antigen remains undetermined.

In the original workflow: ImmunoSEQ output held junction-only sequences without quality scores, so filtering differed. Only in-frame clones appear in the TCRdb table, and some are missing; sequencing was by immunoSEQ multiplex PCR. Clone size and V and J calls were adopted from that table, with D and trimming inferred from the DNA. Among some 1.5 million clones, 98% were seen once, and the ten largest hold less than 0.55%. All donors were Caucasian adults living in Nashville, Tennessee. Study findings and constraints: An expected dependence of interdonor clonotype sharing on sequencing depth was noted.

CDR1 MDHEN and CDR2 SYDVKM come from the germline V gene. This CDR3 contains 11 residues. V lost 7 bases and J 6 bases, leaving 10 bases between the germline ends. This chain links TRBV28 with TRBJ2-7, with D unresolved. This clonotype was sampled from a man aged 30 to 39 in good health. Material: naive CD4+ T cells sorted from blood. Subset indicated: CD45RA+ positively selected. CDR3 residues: CASNSHGEQYF. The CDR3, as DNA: TGTGCCAGCAATTCCCATGGCGAGCAGTACTTC.